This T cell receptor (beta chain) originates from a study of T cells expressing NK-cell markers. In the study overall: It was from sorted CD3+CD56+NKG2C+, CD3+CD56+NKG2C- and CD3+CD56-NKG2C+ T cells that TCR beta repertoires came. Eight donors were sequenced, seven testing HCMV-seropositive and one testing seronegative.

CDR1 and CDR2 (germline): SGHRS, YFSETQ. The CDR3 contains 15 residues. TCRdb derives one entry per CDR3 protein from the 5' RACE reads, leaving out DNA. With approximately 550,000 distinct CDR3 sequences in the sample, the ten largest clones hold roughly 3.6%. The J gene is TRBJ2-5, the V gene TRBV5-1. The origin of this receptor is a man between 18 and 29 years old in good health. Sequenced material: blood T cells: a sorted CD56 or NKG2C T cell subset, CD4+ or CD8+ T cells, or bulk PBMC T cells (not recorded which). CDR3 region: CASSLYQVFQETQYF.